The 30 T cell receptor beta chains given below trace back to one sample, sequenced in a study of tumour-infiltrating T cells in Burkitt lymphoma. The assay was immunoSEQ multiplex PCR, and TCRdb's table has in-frame clones only and misses some. The profile shows more than 40,000 clones, roughly 30% of them singletons. The sequencing sample was made of tumor tissue. The receptors derive from a human donor with Burkitt lymphoma.

The chain links TRBV6-1 to TRBJ1-6; TRBD1 is a possible D gene (6 bases). There are 16 residues in the CDR3. Germline V CDR1 and CDR2: MNHNS, SASEGT. V gave up 0 bases and J gave up 4 bases, with 10 bases separating them. CDR3 loop: CASSEASGVYNSPLHF. The CDR3 nucleotides read TGTGCCAGCAGTGAAGCATCAGGGGTATATAATTCACCCCTCCACTTT.

This clone was counted a few times. J is TRBJ1-3 and V is TRBV5-4, with D perhaps TRBD1 (5 bases). V was shortened by 4 bases and J by 3 bases, with 14 bases between the two germline ends. Germline values: CDR1 SGHNT, CDR2 YYREEE (reference sequence). CDR3 length: 15 amino acids. The CDR3 nucleotides are TGTGCCAGCAGCGAGGGCCGCAGGGATGGAAACACCATATATTTT. Protein sequence: CASSEGRRDGNTIYF.

J is TRBJ2-5 and V is TRBV7-2, with TRBD1 matching over 8 bases. In germline, CDR1 is SGHTA, CDR2 FQGNSA. The CDR3 totals 15 residues. Unmatched junction bases numbered 9, after V lost 5 bases and J lost 4 bases. CDR3 in amino acids: CASSGGTGRRETQYF. CDR3 nucleotides: TGTGCCAGCAGCGGGGGGACAGGACGGAGAGAGACCCAGTACTTC. Full variable domain (missing parts from reference TRBV7-2 and TRBJ2-5): GAGVSQSPSNKVTEKGKDVELRCDPISGHTALYWYRQSLGQGLEFLIYFQGNSAPDKSGLPSDRFSAERTGGSVSTLTIQRTQQEDSAVYLCASSGGTGRRETQYFGPGTRLLVL.

This sequence joins TRBV5-1 and TRBJ2-5; TRBD1 or TRBD2 may be the D gene (5 bases each). Trimming removed 0 bases at V and 0 bases at J, with 6 bases between. CDR1 is SGHRS, CDR2 YFSETQ, per germline. The CDR3 loop spans 14 amino acids. The CDR3 DNA reads TGCGCCAGCAGCTTGGGGGGGTACCAAGAGACCCAGTACTTC. Its translation: CASSLGGYQETQYF.

The chain couples TRBV2 to TRBJ1-2, with a weak D call TRBD1 (6 bases). The CDR3 totals 13 residues. The V end lost 3 bases, the J end lost 5 bases, and 10 bases lay between the germline ends. CDR1 is SNHLY and CDR2 is FYNNEI in the germline V gene. The chain's CDR3 is CASSDTGRYGYTF. The DNA for the CDR3 is TGTGCCAGCAGTGATACAGGGCGATATGGCTACACCTTC.

J is TRBJ2-7 and V is TRBV10-3; D is possibly TRBD2 (6 bases). V was shortened by 8 bases and J by 0 bases, with 14 bases between the two germline ends. This CDR3 contains 14 residues. Per the germline V gene, CDR1 is ENHRY and CDR2 is SYGVKD. The CDR3: CAIRDGGNSYEQYF. CDR3 DNA: TGTGCCATCCGCGACGGGGGTAACTCCTACGAGCAGTACTTC.

CDR3 bases: TGTGCCAGCAGTCGGGACGACAGGGGCTACGAGCAGTACTTC. Encoded protein: CASSRDDRGYEQYF. The genes are TRBV9 and TRBJ2-7; TRBD1 matches 8 bases. The germline V gene has CDR1 SGDLS and CDR2 YYNGEE. Trimming at V came to 5 bases and at J to 3 bases, leaving 7 bases not matched to a gene. This CDR3 is built from 14 residues.

The chain carries TRBV7-2 and TRBJ1-3, with a weak D call TRBD1 (5 bases). V was trimmed by 3 bases and J by 0 bases, leaving 12 bases between them. The CDR3 consists of 16 residues. Germline values: CDR1 SGHTA, CDR2 FQGNSA. Here the CDR3 DNA reads TGTGCCAGCAGCTTCTTTTCAGGGCCCTCTGGAAACACCATATATTTT. Residues: CASSFFSGPSGNTIYF.

The chain has TRBV5-1 and TRBJ2-2, with a tentative D call TRBD1 (6 bases). Looked up from germline, CDR1 is SGHRS and CDR2 is YFSETQ. This CDR3 is built from 18 residues. The V end was cut by 4 bases, the J end by 2 bases, with 21 bases between. The CDR3 is CASSPFFQGKFNTGELFF. In DNA, the CDR3 is TGCGCCAGCAGCCCGTTTTTCCAGGGGAAATTCAACACCGGGGAGCTGTTTTTT.

The chain joins TRBV21-1 to TRBJ2-1; TRBD1, the D gene given by the table, was not confirmed from the DNA. TRBV21-1 is annotated as a pseudogene. There are 23 residues in the CDR3. CDR3 sequence: CASSNKARDRGQKGPSSYNEQFF. In DNA, the CDR3 is TGTGCCAGCAGCAATAAGGCCCGGGACAGGGGGCAAAAAGGGCCGAGCTCCTACAATGAGCAGTTCTTC.

The rearrangement uses TRBV6-5 and TRBJ1-6; no clear D. Germline-derived CDR1 and CDR2 are MNHEY and SVGAGI. Trimming pared 2 bases from V and 8 bases from J, leaving 16 bases between. The CDR3 covers 16 residues. The CDR3 region has the DNA TGTGCCAGCAGTTACCGGCCCTCTCAGAGGCATTCACCCCTCCACTTT. Residues: CASSYRPSQRHSPLHF.

The rearrangement uses TRBV5-6 and TRBJ2-1; no clear D. The V end was cut by 7 bases, the J end by 7 bases, with 15 bases between. Looked up from germline, CDR1 is SGHDT and CDR2 is YYEEEE. The CDR3 is made up of 13 amino acids. The CDR3 region is CASQFQMGNEQFF. CDR3 nucleotide sequence: TGTGCCAGCCAGTTCCAAATGGGGAATGAGCAGTTCTTC.

The sample holds a few counts of this clone. This chain joins TRBV4-1 and TRBJ2-7, with D tentatively TRBD1 or TRBD2 (5 bases each). The V gene lost 3 bases and the J gene lost 2 bases, with 14 bases spanning the gap. Germline loops: CDR1 MGHRA, CDR2 YSYEKL. The CDR3 totals 15 residues. This CDR3 reads CASSQGDPSTYEQYF. In DNA, the CDR3 is TGCGCCAGCAGCCAGGGGGACCCCTCGACCTACGAGCAGTACTTC.

The chain carries TRBV7-9 and TRBJ2-7, with D perhaps TRBD1 (5 bases). Germline lookup yields CDR1 SEHNR and CDR2 FQNEAQ (reference sequence). V was clipped by 8 bases and J by 1 base, with 24 bases between them. The CDR3 sequence is 17 residues long. The CDR3: CASADGQGGRPSYEQYF. The CDR3, as DNA: TGTGCCAGCGCCGATGGGCAGGGTGGGCGACCTTCCTACGAGCAGTACTTC.

The rearrangement joins TRBV5-6 to TRBJ2-5; a weak D match, TRBD2 (6 bases). CDR1 and CDR2 from the germline V gene are SGHDT and YYEEEE. This CDR3 comprises 14 residues. Trimming removed 0 bases from V and 2 bases from J, with 8 bases in between. CDR3 DNA sequence: TGTGCCAGCAGCTTGGTCAGCGGGCAAGAGACCCAGTACTTC. It yields the protein CASSLVSGQETQYF.

This clone was counted a few times. The V and J genes are TRBV7-2 and TRBJ2-7, with D perhaps matching TRBD2 (5 bases). The V and J ends lost 3 bases and 3 bases respectively, with 9 bases between them. CDR1 and CDR2 (germline): SGHTA, FQGNSA. The CDR3 spans 13 residues. The CDR3 here is CASSFDRGYEQYF. DNA for the CDR3: TGTGCCAGCAGCTTTGACCGGGGCTACGAGCAGTACTTC.

V usage is TRBV11-1 and J usage is TRBJ2-3; 11 bases line up with TRBD1. Germline-derived CDR1 and CDR2 are SGHAT and FQDESV (reference sequence). The CDR3 loop spans 16 amino acids. V was clipped by 5 bases and J by 2 bases; unmatched bases: 6. This CDR3 reads CASSVGQGALTDTQYF. CDR3 DNA sequence: TGTGCCAGCAGCGTAGGACAGGGGGCCCTCACAGATACGCAGTATTTT.

The chain combines TRBV7-2 with TRBJ2-7, with 9 bases aligning to TRBD1. Germline V lookup: CDR1 SGHTA, CDR2 FQGNSA. The CDR3 has 14 residues. V lost 5 bases, J lost 4 bases, and 6 bases stayed unmatched. DNA of the CDR3: TGTGCCAGCAGCCGCGCCGGGACAGGGTACGAGCAGTACTTC. It codes for CASSRAGTGYEQYF.

The gene calls are TRBV6-6 and TRBJ2-7; D is possibly TRBD2 (6 bases). Trimming shortened V by 2 bases and J by 2 bases, and 13 bases separated the two germline ends. Germline lookup yields CDR1 MNHNY and CDR2 SVGAGI (reference sequence). CDR3 length: 15 residues. The CDR3 reads CASSYGGLRAYEQYF. The DNA of the CDR3 is TGTGCCAGCAGTTACGGGGGACTGAGGGCCTACGAGCAGTACTTC.

The chain uses TRBV11-2 and TRBJ2-7; D is uncertain. Trimming left V 2 bases short and J 4 bases short, with 18 bases between. CDR3 length equals 16 residues. Germline assignment: CDR1 SGHAT and CDR2 FQNNGV. The CDR3 spells CASSLMVLQTTYEQYF. In nucleotides, the CDR3 is TGTGCCAGCAGCTTAATGGTGTTACAGACGACTTACGAGCAGTACTTC.

V and J are TRBV5-1 and TRBJ2-2; D is uncertain. CDR1 is SGHRS and CDR2 is YFSETQ in the germline V gene. V gave up 3 bases and J gave up 3 bases, with 3 bases separating them. The CDR3 has 12 residues. CDR3 nucleotides: TGCGCCAGCAGCTCCTACACCGGGGAGCTGTTTTTT. Its protein is CASSSYTGELFF.

V and J are TRBV7-9 and TRBJ1-2; D remains ambiguous. This CDR3 region has 15 residues. With 5 bases removed from V and 7 bases from J, the gap between germline ends came to 20 bases. Germline V gene sequence: CDR1 SEHNR, CDR2 FQNEAQ (reference sequence). CDR3 protein: CASSLYPTHPAGYTF. The CDR3 coding sequence is TGTGCCAGCAGCCTCTACCCGACCCATCCAGCTGGCTACACCTTC.

The gene calls are TRBV5-1 and TRBJ1-1; 9 bases map to TRBD1. The CDR3 is 15 residues long. Unmatched junction bases numbered 2, after V lost 0 bases and J lost 2 bases. Germline values: CDR1 SGHRS, CDR2 YFSETQ. The chain's CDR3 is CASSLGDRDNTEAFF. In DNA, the CDR3 is TGCGCCAGCAGCTTGGGGGACAGGGATAACACTGAAGCTTTCTTT.

This chain connects TRBV10-2 to TRBJ1-1; no firm D call. This CDR3 contains 12 residues. In germline, CDR1 is WSHSY, CDR2 SAAADI. Trimming pared 7 bases from V and 6 bases from J, leaving 12 bases between. CDR3 residues: CASTQSGAEAFF. CDR3 DNA: TGCGCCAGCACCCAAAGCGGGGCTGAAGCTTTCTTT.

This clone was observed a few times. This chain joins TRBV4-2 and TRBJ2-7, with a weak D call TRBD2 (6 bases). Trimming removed 1 base at V and 4 bases at J, with 14 bases between. CDR3 length equals 15 residues. Germline CDR1 LGHNA, CDR2 YNFKEQ. The CDR3 here is CASSQAGGNAYEQYF. The CDR3 nucleotides read TGTGCCAGCAGCCAAGCTGGGGGGAATGCGTACGAGCAGTACTTC.

The rearrangement uses TRBV5-6 and TRBJ1-1, with D uncertain. There are 13 residues in the CDR3. Germline lookup yields CDR1 SGHDT and CDR2 YYEEEE. V was pared by 4 bases and J by 0 bases, with 7 bases between. Here the CDR3 reads CASSGRLNTEAFF. In DNA, the CDR3 is TGTGCCAGCAGCGGACGCTTGAACACTGAAGCTTTCTTT. The variable domain in full, completed from reference TRBV5-6 and TRBJ1-1, reads DAGVTQSPTHLIKTRGQQVTLRCSPKSGHDTVSWYQQALGQGPQFIFQYYEEEERQRGNFPDRFSGHQFPNYSSELNVNALLLGDSALYLCASSGRLNTEAFFGQGTRLTVV.

This clone appeared a few times. This chain connects TRBV27 to TRBJ2-4, with D unresolved. Germline lookup yields CDR1 MNHEY and CDR2 SMNVEV (reference sequence). The CDR3 sequence is 15 residues long. The V and J ends lost 5 bases and 0 bases respectively, with 11 bases between them. For the CDR3, the DNA is TGTGCCAGCAGTCAGATCACCCTAGCCAAAAACATTCAGTACTTC. Its translation is CASSQITLAKNIQYF.

V gene TRBV7-2 combines with J gene TRBJ2-3, with TRBD2 matching 8 bases. Per the germline V gene, CDR1 is SGHTA and CDR2 is FQGNSA. After removal of 4 bases from V and 0 bases from J, the junction contained 6 bases not matched to a gene. The CDR3 totals 16 residues. As DNA, the CDR3 is TGTGCCAGCAGCTCCACTAGCGGCTCTAGCACAGATACGCAGTATTTT. It is translated as CASSSTSGSSTDTQYF. Full variable domain (outside the CDR3, taken from reference TRBV7-2 and TRBJ2-3): GAGVSQSPSNKVTEKGKDVELRCDPISGHTALYWYRQSLGQGLEFLIYFQGNSAPDKSGLPSDRFSAERTGGSVSTLTIQRTQQEDSAVYLCASSSTSGSSTDTQYFGPGTRLTVL.

J is TRBJ2-1 and V is TRBV4-2, with 7 bases identical to TRBD1. CDR3 length equals 14 residues. Germline CDR1 is LGHNA and CDR2 is YNFKEQ. The junction had 14 bases not matched to a gene; V was cut back by 10 bases and J by 8 bases. The CDR3 coding sequence is TGTGCCACCCAGGGTGGCAGGGGGTCGTATGAGCAGTTCTTC. Translated, it gives CATQGGRGSYEQFF.

The chain employs TRBV7-2 and TRBJ1-5, with D possibly being TRBD1 (6 bases). The germline V gene encodes CDR1 SGHTA and CDR2 FQGNSA. The CDR3 spans 14 residues. The germline V and J ends were trimmed by 2 bases and 5 bases, with 10 bases remaining between them. The CDR3, as DNA: TGTGCCAGCAGCTTACTGGGGGCGGATCAGCCCCAGCATTTT. Residues: CASSLLGADQPQHF.